The rows below give T cell receptor beta chains drawn from one sample of a study of blood T cell repertoires in COVID-19. Only in-frame clones appear in the TCRdb table, and some are missing; sequencing was by immunoSEQ multiplex PCR. The sample contains about 140,000 clones, approximately 81% of which appear only once. The sample taken for sequencing was peripheral blood. These receptors originate from a human donor in a cohort sampled during active COVID-19. Each CDR3 is given with its conserved first and last residue. The D gene is left open where the match is weak. Clone size is stated in some rows and not others, as once, few, many or a class when expanded.

d_gene: .
v_gene: TRBV3-1/TRBV3-2
j_gene: TRBJ2-7
abundance: .
CDR3aa: CASSQEVGGAYEQYF
CDR3nt: TGTGCCAGCAGCCAAGAAGTGGGAGGAGCCTACGAGCAGTACTTC

d_gene: .
v_gene: TRBV5-1
j_gene: TRBJ1-4
abundance: .
CDR3aa: CASTTSGSEGNEKLFF
CDR3nt: TGCGCCAGCACCACCTCAGGGTCGGAGGGTAATGAAAAACTGTTTTTT

d_gene: .
v_gene: TRBV5-6
j_gene: TRBJ2-2
abundance: .
CDR3aa: CASSWGGGNTGELFF
CDR3nt: TGTGCCAGCAGCTGGGGAGGAGGGAACACCGGGGAGCTGTTTTTT

d_gene: TRBD1
v_gene: TRBV7-7
j_gene: TRBJ2-7
abundance: .
CDR3aa: CASSFSGDSPYEQYF
CDR3nt: TGTGCCAGCAGCTTTTCAGGGGACAGCCCCTACGAGCAGTACTTC

d_gene: TRBD2
v_gene: TRBV7-2
j_gene: TRBJ2-7
abundance: .
CDR3aa: CASSIRTSGSYEQYF
CDR3nt: TGTGCCAGCAGCATCCGGACTAGCGGGAGCTACGAGCAGTACTTC

d_gene: .
v_gene: TRBV29-1
j_gene: TRBJ2-2
abundance: .
CDR3aa: CSVQQGRSSPGELFF
CDR3nt: TGCAGCGTTCAACAGGGACGTAGTAGTCCCGGGGAGCTGTTTTTT

d_gene: .
v_gene: TRBV28
j_gene: TRBJ2-3
abundance: .
CDR3aa: CASSLTPGSRGGATDTQYF
CDR3nt: TGTGCCAGCAGTTTAACCCCCGGGAGCAGGGGAGGGGCCACAGATACGCAGTATTTT

d_gene: TRBD1
v_gene: TRBV6-1
j_gene: TRBJ2-7
abundance: .
CDR3aa: CASSDFQGADEQYF
CDR3nt: TGTGCCAGCAGTGATTTTCAGGGGGCGGATGAGCAGTACTTC

d_gene: TRBD1
v_gene: TRBV5-1
j_gene: TRBJ2-7
abundance: .
CDR3aa: CASSLGQGREQYF
CDR3nt: TGCGCCAGCAGCCTCGGACAGGGAAGAGAGCAGTACTTC

d_gene: TRBD1
v_gene: TRBV7-2
j_gene: TRBJ2-3
abundance: .
CDR3aa: CASSLARTGGGDTQYF
CDR3nt: TGTGCCAGCAGCTTAGCCCGGACAGGGGGCGGAGATACGCAGTATTTT

d_gene: TRBD1
v_gene: TRBV5-1
j_gene: TRBJ1-1
abundance: once
CDR3aa: CASSLRQGVFSEAFF
CDR3nt: TGCGCCAGCAGCTTGCGACAGGGGGTTTTTTCTGAAGCTTTCTTT

d_gene: .
v_gene: TRBV10-1
j_gene: TRBJ2-7
abundance: .
CDR3aa: CASSELHNRHEQYF
CDR3nt: TGCGCCAGCAGTGAGTTACACAATCGTCACGAGCAGTACTTC

d_gene: .
v_gene: TRBV5-1
j_gene: TRBJ2-5
abundance: .
CDR3aa: CASRPRWGRSEQETQYF
CDR3nt: TGCGCCAGCAGGCCTAGGTGGGGGCGAAGTGAACAAGAGACCCAGTACTTC

d_gene: TRBD1
v_gene: TRBV5-1
j_gene: TRBJ1-1
abundance: .
CDR3aa: CASSLMTGGDEAFF
CDR3nt: TGCGCCAGCAGCTTGATGACAGGGGGCGATGAAGCTTTCTTT

d_gene: TRBD2
v_gene: TRBV5-1
j_gene: TRBJ2-7
abundance: .
CDR3aa: CASSPGTSAYEQYF
CDR3nt: TGCGCCAGCAGCCCTGGGACTAGCGCCTACGAGCAGTACTTC

d_gene: .
v_gene: TRBV28
j_gene: TRBJ1-1
abundance: .
CDR3aa: CASSPAGMNTEAFF
CDR3nt: TGTGCCAGCAGCCCCGCGGGCATGAACACTGAAGCTTTCTTT

d_gene: TRBD2
v_gene: TRBV5-1
j_gene: TRBJ2-1
abundance: .
CDR3aa: CASSLAPSGRPANEQFF
CDR3nt: TGCGCCAGCAGCTTGGCCCCTAGCGGGAGGCCGGCCAATGAGCAGTTCTTC

d_gene: .
v_gene: TRBV7-2
j_gene: TRBJ2-5
abundance: .
CDR3aa: CASSSRTPQSQSWTQYF
CDR3nt: TGTGCCAGCAGCTCCCGAACTCCGCAATCACAGTCTTGGACCCAGTACTTC

d_gene: TRBD1
v_gene: TRBV25-1
j_gene: TRBJ2-7
abundance: .
CDR3aa: CASRHQTGGGYEQYF
CDR3nt: TGTGCCAGCAGACACCAGACAGGGGGCGGATACGAGCAGTACTTC

d_gene: TRBD1
v_gene: TRBV19
j_gene: TRBJ1-5
abundance: .
CDR3aa: CASRLGRGDNQPQHF
CDR3nt: TGTGCCAGTAGGTTGGGCAGGGGGGACAATCAGCCCCAGCATTTT

d_gene: TRBD1
v_gene: TRBV9
j_gene: TRBJ1-1
abundance: once
CDR3aa: CASSARTGHTEAFF
CDR3nt: TGTGCCAGCAGCGCTAGGACAGGGCACACTGAAGCTTTCTTT

d_gene: TRBD2
v_gene: TRBV7-3
j_gene: TRBJ2-1
abundance: few
CDR3aa: CASSLAPGRGAYNEQFF
CDR3nt: TGTGCCAGCAGCTTGGCCCCGGGGAGGGGTGCCTACAATGAGCAGTTCTTC

d_gene: .
v_gene: TRBV27
j_gene: TRBJ1-2
abundance: .
CDR3aa: CASSFSAGANYGYTF
CDR3nt: TGTGCCAGCAGTTTCTCCGCAGGCGCTAACTATGGCTACACCTTC

d_gene: .
v_gene: TRBV28
j_gene: TRBJ1-2
abundance: .
CDR3aa: CASSLVGGYNGYTF
CDR3nt: TGTGCCAGCAGTTTAGTCGGGGGGTATAATGGCTACACCTTC

d_gene: TRBD2
v_gene: TRBV2
j_gene: TRBJ2-7
abundance: .
CDR3aa: CASSEPSGGQGEQYF
CDR3nt: TGTGCCAGCAGTGAACCTAGCGGGGGCCAAGGGGAGCAGTACTTC

d_gene: TRBD1
v_gene: TRBV5-1
j_gene: TRBJ1-1
abundance: .
CDR3aa: CASSPLTGDVSTEAFF
CDR3nt: TGCGCCAGCAGCCCCCTGACAGGGGACGTTTCCACTGAAGCTTTCTTT

d_gene: TRBD2
v_gene: TRBV9
j_gene: TRBJ2-1
abundance: many
CDR3aa: CASSVVPLAGGYYNEQFF
CDR3nt: TGTGCCAGCAGCGTAGTGCCTCTAGCGGGAGGGTATTACAATGAGCAGTTCTTC

d_gene: .
v_gene: TRBV7-8
j_gene: TRBJ1-1
abundance: .
CDR3aa: CASSQGGTEAFF
CDR3nt: TGTGCCAGCAGCCAAGGGGGCACTGAAGCTTTCTTT

d_gene: TRBD1
v_gene: TRBV19
j_gene: TRBJ1-1
abundance: once
CDR3aa: CASSTIQDRYTEAFF
CDR3nt: TGTGCCAGTAGTACCATCCAGGACAGGTACACTGAAGCTTTCTTT

d_gene: .
v_gene: TRBV11-3
j_gene: TRBJ2-2
abundance: .
CDR3aa: CASSLSGSTGELFF
CDR3nt: TGTGCCAGCAGCTTGTCAGGTTCCACCGGGGAGCTGTTTTTT

d_gene: TRBD1
v_gene: TRBV5-1
j_gene: TRBJ1-2
abundance: .
CDR3aa: CASSPPDRGAYRF
CDR3nt: TGCGCCAGCAGCCCGCCGGACAGGGGAGCCTACCGCTTC

d_gene: TRBD2
v_gene: TRBV4-1
j_gene: TRBJ2-7
abundance: .
CDR3aa: CASSQDRGGSLGREQYF
CDR3nt: TGCGCCAGCAGCCAAGACCGGGGCGGGAGCTTGGGGCGCGAGCAGTACTTC

d_gene: TRBD2
v_gene: TRBV6-5
j_gene: TRBJ2-7
abundance: once
CDR3aa: CASSPAGVVYEQYF
CDR3nt: TGTGCCAGCAGCCCAGCGGGAGTAGTGTACGAGCAGTACTTC

d_gene: .
v_gene: TRBV27
j_gene: TRBJ1-4
abundance: .
CDR3aa: CASSLAGGGGMEKLFF
CDR3nt: TGTGCCAGCAGTTTAGCGGGTGGGGGGGGCATGGAAAAACTGTTTTTT

d_gene: TRBD1
v_gene: TRBV2
j_gene: TRBJ2-5
abundance: .
CDR3aa: CASSARTGRETQYF
CDR3nt: TGTGCCAGCAGTGCCCGGACAGGCAGGGAGACCCAGTACTTC

d_gene: .
v_gene: TRBV25-1
j_gene: TRBJ1-6
abundance: .
CDR3aa: CASSDPQDYLPNSPLHF
CDR3nt: TGTGCCAGCAGTGATCCTCAGGACTACCTCCCTAATTCACCCCTCCACTTT

d_gene: .
v_gene: TRBV12-3/TRBV12-4
j_gene: TRBJ2-7
abundance: once
CDR3aa: CASSLGLAYEQYF
CDR3nt: TGTGCCAGCAGTTTAGGACTAGCCTACGAGCAGTACTTC

d_gene: TRBD2
v_gene: TRBV6-1
j_gene: TRBJ2-7
abundance: .
CDR3aa: CASSEAGGGYEQYF
CDR3nt: TGTGCCAGCAGTGAAGCCGGGGGGGGTTACGAGCAGTACTTC

d_gene: .
v_gene: TRBV7-8
j_gene: TRBJ1-6
abundance: .
CDR3aa: CASSLRGGEGSPLHF
CDR3nt: TGTGCCAGCAGCCTCCGAGGAGGCGAAGGTTCACCCCTCCACTTT

d_gene: TRBD2
v_gene: TRBV9
j_gene: TRBJ2-1
abundance: .
CDR3aa: CASSVASSGKYNEQFF
CDR3nt: TGTGCCAGCAGCGTAGCTTCTAGCGGGAAGTACAATGAGCAGTTCTTC

d_gene: TRBD1
v_gene: TRBV29-1
j_gene: TRBJ2-7
abundance: once
CDR3aa: CSVTPTGTGGSYEQYF
CDR3nt: TGCAGCGTTACCCCCACCGGGACAGGGGGCTCCTACGAGCAGTACTTC